This TCR beta chain derives from a study of T-cell memory formation after mild COVID-19. Study-level information: Among the donors, TCR clusters were largely specific to each donor. Whole-study findings and limits: CD4+ contracting clones lay mainly in CM and EM, CD8+ ones in EMRA.

Barcoded TCR alpha and TCR beta cDNA libraries with UMIs came from 5'RACE using constant-segment primers. TCRdb re-called the 5' RACE reads with MiXCR, one entry per CDR3 protein. The table includes 58,000 or so distinct CDR3 sequences, about 30% detected once. V gave up 5 bases and J gave up 2 bases, with 5 bases separating them. The germline CDR1 and CDR2 sequences are SEHNR and FQNEAQ (reference sequence). The CDR3 extends over 12 amino acids. There are a few counts of this clonotype. Its antigen is not known. Sequenced input: PBMCs or a T cell subset sorted from them (not recorded which). This chain links TRBV7-9 with TRBJ2-3; D is undetermined. The sequence was collected from a man between 18 and 35 years old who had mild COVID-19 (a few samples of this study predate the infection). Cell type and time point are not known. The CDR3 region is CASSPTTDTQYF. The CDR3 DNA reads TGTGCCAGCAGCCCGACCACAGATACGCAGTATTTT.